The 19 T cell receptor beta chains below all came from one sample that was sequenced in a study of blood T cell repertoires in COVID-19. The assay was immunoSEQ multiplex PCR, and TCRdb's table has in-frame clones only and misses some. The data show 130,000 to 150,000 clones, with 80% to 90% seen just once and approximately 3% held by the top ten. The sequencing sample was made of peripheral blood. The origin of the receptors is a woman aged 60-70 years with active COVID-19.

This clone was seen once. The chain recombines TRBV6-2 or TRBV6-3 with TRBJ2-7; D perhaps matches TRBD1 (6 bases). The CDR3 loop spans 15 amino acids. Germline CDR1 and CDR2: MNHEY and SVGEGT. Trimming removed 5 bases from V and 8 bases from J, with 22 bases in between. Written as DNA, the CDR3 is TGTGCCAGCAGTGACAACGGACAGTACAGTGTTAAGCAGTACTTC. It translates to CASSDNGQYSVKQYF.

The chain carries TRBV28 and TRBJ1-6, with a tentative D call TRBD1 (5 bases). CDR3 length: 13 amino acids. The ends were cut back, 5 bases at V and 10 bases at J, with 12 bases in the middle. Germline loops: CDR1 MDHEN, CDR2 SYDVKM. Here the CDR3 DNA reads TGTGCCAGCAGTCTCAGGGTTATCTCACCCCTCCACTTT. Its protein product is CASSLRVISPLHF.

V usage is TRBV4-2 and J usage is TRBJ1-2; D is uncertain. The germline V gene has CDR1 LGHNA and CDR2 YNFKEQ. Trimming shortened V by 4 bases and J by 5 bases, and 11 bases separated the two germline ends. The CDR3 has 13 amino acids. The CDR3 nucleotides read TGTGCCAGCAGCCCGACTTCATCTTATGGCTACACCTTC. This sequence encodes CASSPTSSYGYTF.

The chain uses TRBV7-8 and TRBJ1-6; D perhaps matches TRBD1 (5 bases). CDR3 length equals 15 residues. Germline lookup yields CDR1 SGHVS and CDR2 FQNEAQ. The germline V and J ends were trimmed by 3 bases and 10 bases, with 16 bases remaining between them. CDR3 DNA: TGTGCCAGCAGCTTCGGGGGTGTGGGTAGGTCACCCCTCCACTTT. It yields the protein CASSFGGVGRSPLHF. Drawing the rest from reference TRBV7-8 and TRBJ1-6, the complete variable domain is GAGVSQSPRYKVAKRGQDVALRCDPISGHVSLFWYQQALGQGPEFLTYFQNEAQLDKSGLPSDRFFAERPEGSVSTLKIQRTQQEDSAVYLCASSFGGVGRSPLHFGNGTRLTVT.

The V gene is TRBV11-1, the J gene TRBJ2-1; D might be TRBD2 (6 bases). V shed 6 bases and J shed 7 bases, with 19 bases lying between them. The CDR3 runs 15 residues. Germline loops: CDR1 SGHAT, CDR2 FQDESV (reference sequence). In DNA form, the CDR3 reads TGTGCCAGCAGGACCTCCCCGGGACTTTATAATGAGCAGTTCTTC. Translated, it gives CASRTSPGLYNEQFF.

In DNA, the CDR3 is TGTGCCAGCAGCTCCGGACTAGCGGGTTCCACAGATACGCAGTATTTT. Protein sequence: CASSSGLAGSTDTQYF. This chain connects TRBV7-3 to TRBJ2-3; 11 bases are shared with TRBD2. This CDR3 spans 16 amino acids. J lost 2 bases, V lost 4 bases, and 5 bases had no gene match. Germline lookup yields CDR1 SGHTA and CDR2 FQGTGA.

This chain connects TRBV30 to TRBJ2-7; D is ambiguous. Germline CDR1 and CDR2: GTSNPN and SVGIG (reference sequence). CDR3 length equals 13 residues. V was shortened by 2 bases and J by 6 bases, with 14 bases between the two germline ends. The CDR3 loop is CAWSPRSLLEQYF. The CDR3 nucleotides read TGTGCCTGGAGTCCGCGGTCTCTACTCGAGCAGTACTTC.

The V and J genes are TRBV5-1 and TRBJ2-2; 9 nucleotides agree with TRBD1. Per the germline V gene, CDR1 is SGHRS and CDR2 is YFSETQ. The trim removed 4 bases at V and 4 bases at J, leaving 2 bases unmatched. The CDR3 extends over 14 amino acids. The CDR3 loop reads CASSPDRGTGELFF. The CDR3 nucleotides are TGCGCCAGCAGCCCGGACAGGGGCACCGGGGAGCTGTTTTTT.

This chain links TRBV28 with TRBJ1-1; D uncertain. Trimming shortened V by 1 base and J by 1 base, and 13 bases separated the two germline ends. The CDR3 is 16 amino acids. Germline V gene sequence: CDR1 MDHEN, CDR2 SYDVKM. The CDR3 DNA sequence: TGTGCCAGCAGTTTATCGGGGTTAGTGGCGAACACTGAAGCTTTCTTT. Translated: CASSLSGLVANTEAFF.

The rearrangement uses TRBV21-1 and TRBJ1-1; no check of the table's D call, TRBD1, against the DNA was made. TRBV21-1 is tagged as a pseudogene. The CDR3 spans 17 residues. CDR3 nucleotides: TGTGCCAGCAGCAAAGAGAAACTGACAGGGGTAGGTACTGAAGCTTTCTTT. The encoded protein is CASSKEKLTGVGTEAFF.

The chain links TRBV19 to TRBJ2-6; D ambiguous. The CDR3 extends over 14 amino acids. Looked up from germline, CDR1 is LNHDA and CDR2 is SQIVND (reference sequence). V was shortened by 7 bases and J by 4 bases, with 11 bases between the two germline ends. CDR3 loop: CASTPVAGANVLTF. CDR3 DNA: TGTGCCAGTACCCCAGTCGCCGGGGCCAACGTCCTGACTTTC. Supplemented by reference TRBV19 and TRBJ2-6, the full variable domain reads DGGITQSPKYLFRKEGQNVTLSCEQNLNHDAMYWYRQDPGQGLRLIYYSQIVNDFQKGDIAEGYSVSREKKESFPLTVTSAQKNPTAFYLCASTPVAGANVLTFGAGSRLTVL.

This chain joins TRBV7-2 and TRBJ1-2, with D possibly matching TRBD1 (6 bases). Trimming left V 5 bases short and J 7 bases short, with 17 bases between. This CDR3 region has 14 residues. Germline-derived CDR1 and CDR2 are SGHTA and FQGNSA. The CDR3 region is CASSLGGALSGYTF. CDR3 nucleotides: TGTGCCAGCAGCCTGGGGGGGGCGCTTAGTGGCTACACCTTC.

This sequence joins TRBV28 and TRBJ2-3, with D unclear. The CDR3 has 14 residues. CDR1 MDHEN and CDR2 SYDVKM come from the germline V gene. The V end lost 7 bases, the J end lost 0 bases, and 11 bases lay between the germline ends. DNA for the CDR3: TGTGCCAGCACCTTACCTACTAGCACAGATACGCAGTATTTT. Translation: CASTLPTSTDTQYF.

The chain joins TRBV16 to TRBJ2-6, with 11 bases lining up with TRBD1. V was pared by 5 bases and J by 14 bases, with 5 bases of the junction left unmatched. This CDR3 has 13 amino acids. Germline CDR1 and CDR2: KGHSY and FQNENV. CDR3 nucleotides: TGTGCCAGCAGCAGCCGGGACAGGGGGATCCTGACTTTC. Translated: CASSSRDRGILTF. Using reference TRBV16 and TRBJ2-6 for the parts outside the CDR3, the full variable domain is GEEVAQTPKHLVRGEGQKAKLYCAPIKGHSYVFWYQQVLKNEFKFLISFQNENVFDETGMPKERFSAKCLPNSPCSLEIQATKLEDSAVYFCASSSRDRGILTFGAGSRLTVL.

The chain uses TRBV19 and TRBJ2-2; 14 nucleotides align to TRBD2. The junction had 10 bases not matched to a gene; V was cut back by 11 bases and J by 2 bases. From germline, CDR1 is LNHDA and CDR2 SQIVND (reference sequence). The CDR3 has 17 amino acids. The DNA for the CDR3 is TGTGCCGGTGGACTAGCGGGAGGAGGAGCTAACACCGGGGAGCTGTTTTTT. Amino acids: CAGGLAGGGANTGELFF.

The chain has TRBV6-4 and TRBJ2-7, with 7 bases that match TRBD1. The CDR3 totals 15 residues. The germline gives CDR1 MRHNA, CDR2 SNTAGT. J gave up 3 bases and V 2 bases, and 7 bases lay outside the gene matches. Here the CDR3 DNA reads TGTGCCAGCAGTGACCCTCCGGACAGGAGCTACGAGCAGTACTTC. Translated: CASSDPPDRSYEQYF.

The chain uses TRBV11-3 and TRBJ2-1; no reliable D call. Germline V gene data show CDR1 as SGHNT and CDR2 as YENEEA. The CDR3 sequence is 13 residues long. The V and J ends lost 1 base and 6 bases respectively, with 7 bases between them. The CDR3 loop is CASSLAYINEQFF. The CDR3 DNA reads TGTGCCAGCAGCTTAGCTTACATCAATGAGCAGTTCTTC.

This clone was picked up one time. The chain uses TRBV7-3 and TRBJ2-7; no clear D gene. Between the trimmed V and J ends, which lost 5 bases and 6 bases, there was a span of 14 bases. Germline CDR1 reads SGHTA; CDR2 reads FQGTGA. The CDR3 sequence is 13 residues long. Here the CDR3 DNA reads TGTGCCAGCAGCCAGACTGCAACCTCCGAGCAGTACTTC. This codes for CASSQTATSEQYF.

The CDR3 coding sequence is TGCGCCAGCCAGATAGGTCGGGCGAACACCGGGGAGCTGTTTTTT. This sequence encodes CASQIGRANTGELFF. The chain links TRBV4-3 to TRBJ2-2; D remains ambiguous. V lost 8 bases and J lost 0, with 13 bases in between. This CDR3 is built from 15 residues. Germline V lookup: CDR1 LGHNA, CDR2 YSLEER.